This entry features one T cell receptor beta chain sequence. There is no known antigen for this receptor. No base-level quality is on record; no much larger clone is a single base apart. The immunoSEQ Assay, a bias-controlled multiplex PCR, was used to amplify TCRbeta CDR3 regions from genomic DNA. Concerning the study's data processing: Nucleated cell counts per sample were estimated from amplification of reference gene primers within the assay. To quantify the absolute abundance of each unique TCRbeta CDR3 rearrangement, sequence reads were collapsed and filtered. Productive Simpson clonality was computed per sample as the square root of Simpson's diversity index over productive rearrangements. The immuneACCESS repertoire file appears here via TCRdb, limited to in-frame rearrangements. These files lack a portion of the clones; in checked studies, under half of the deficit traces to unresolved V genes, and the cause of the others is not known. That table gives V, J and clone size, and the DNA gave D and trimming. The sample table holds approximately 100,000 clones, of which under 85% were seen once. The leading ten clones occupy around 22% of the sample.

The sample comes from a study of blood T cell repertoires in COVID-19 (TCRdb year 2020). About the study as a whole: Samples covering the acute and convalescent phases of COVID-19 were provided by collaborators in the United States, Italy and Spain. The material from the prospective study consisted of cDNA or gDNA derived from T cells, B-cell-depleted T cells, or PBMCs. Deeply sampled blood TCRbeta repertoires from subjects exposed to, actively infected with, or recovered from COVID-19 were included in the dataset. The repertoires were released in a freely available public database meant as a resource for research on the immune response to SARS-CoV-2. Samples were obtained from the ongoing ImmuneRACE study (first 160 participants) and from about 1,300 subjects provided by 6 global collaborators. A de-identified subject ID, COVID-19 status, age in years and sex were almost always included in the sample metadata. HLA class I and class II types, where available, came from metadata supplied by the sample provider rather than from assay-based typing. General study outcomes and caveats: The amount of clinical and demographic metadata varied by source and participant and was provided uncurated.

The CDR1 and CDR2 encoded by the germline V gene are SGHTA and FQGNSA. Ends trimmed: V by 1 base, J by 0 bases; bases unmatched to a gene: 2. There are 15 amino acids in the CDR3, from cysteine to phenylalanine inclusive. The entry retains the CDR3 DNA only, 45 bases that are in frame from base 1. Collaborating institutions collected whole blood in K2EDTA tubes following their own protocols. For TCRbeta analysis, collaborator samples were shipped as frozen whole blood, as isolated PBMCs, or as DNA extracted from either sample type. The sequence links TRBV7-2 to TRBJ2-7, with TRBD2 identical over 8 junction bases. Sequenced sample: peripheral blood. This TCR was sampled from a man between 70 and 80 years old with acute or convalescent COVID-19. The DNA reads TGTGCCAGCAGCTTAGGCGGGAGGAGCTCCTACGAGCAGTACTTC. This sequence encodes CASSLGGRSSYEQYF.